The 28 T cell receptor beta chains below were found in one sample sequenced in a study of blood T cell repertoires in COVID-19. This table comes from immunoSEQ multiplex PCR, and its TCRdb copy is limited to in-frame clones, with some not included. Of some 190,000 clones listed, roughly 88% are singletons. Sequenced input: peripheral blood. The receptor set was obtained from a woman aged 40 to 55 who had recovered from COVID-19.

The CDR3: CASSWGVGEQYF. CDR3 in DNA: TGTGCCAGCAGTTGGGGAGTCGGGGAGCAGTACTTC. The chain employs TRBV27 and TRBJ2-7; a weak D match, TRBD2 (5 bases). Germline V gene data show CDR1 as MNHEY and CDR2 as SMNVEV (reference sequence). V was clipped by 4 bases and J by 7 bases, with 11 bases between them. The CDR3 loop spans 12 amino acids.

The genes are TRBV14 and TRBJ2-7; no clear D gene. The CDR3 loop spans 14 amino acids. The V end was cut by 4 bases, the J end by 6 bases, with 16 bases between. In germline, CDR1 is SGHDN, CDR2 FVKESK. This CDR3 is CASSRSFVGGEQYF. CDR3 DNA: TGTGCCAGCAGCCGTTCCTTTGTAGGCGGCGAGCAGTACTTC.

J is TRBJ2-7 and V is TRBV12-3 or TRBV12-4; 7 bases are shared with TRBD2. CDR3 length equals 11 residues. V lost 5 bases and J lost 9; bases outside the gene matches: 4. The chain's CDR3 is CASSGGGVQYF. The CDR3 nucleotides read TGTGCCAGCAGTGGGGGGGGAGTGCAGTACTTC.

J is TRBJ2-1 and V is TRBV5-1; 12 bases line up with TRBD1. Trimming cost V 3 bases and J 7 bases; bases outside gene matches: 2. CDR1 is SGHRS, CDR2 YFSETQ, per germline. This CDR3 is built from 14 residues. CDR3 sequence reads: CASSSGQGANEQFF. The DNA for the CDR3 is TGCGCCAGCAGCTCGGGACAGGGGGCTAATGAGCAGTTCTTC.

Only a few counts were recorded for this clone. This chain links TRBV2 with TRBJ2-2; weak D call: TRBD1 (6 bases). V shed 10 bases and J shed 0 bases, with 18 bases lying between them. The CDR3 loop spans 16 amino acids. From germline, CDR1 is SNHLY and CDR2 FYNNEI. The CDR3 nucleotides are TGTGCCACCCCTGGCAGGGGATCCGCGAACACCGGGGAGCTGTTTTTT. As protein: CATPGRGSANTGELFF.

This chain links TRBV19 with TRBJ1-4; D remains unclear. The CDR3 consists of 12 residues. The germline V gene has CDR1 LNHDA and CDR2 SQIVND (reference sequence). Trimming cost V 5 bases and J 3 bases, with 4 bases left between them. CDR3 protein: CASSFSNEKLFF. CDR3 nucleotide sequence: TGTGCCAGTAGTTTCTCTAATGAAAAACTGTTTTTT.

The V gene is TRBV9, the J gene TRBJ1-3, with 7 bases fitting TRBD1. This CDR3 comprises 15 residues. CDR1 is SGDLS, CDR2 YYNGEE, per germline. The V and J ends lost 3 bases and 4 bases, in that order; junction bases with no gene match: 7. The CDR3 spells CASSATGRSGNTIYF. The DNA for the CDR3 is TGTGCCAGCAGCGCGACAGGGAGATCCGGAAACACCATATATTTT.

The CDR3 DNA reads TGTGCCAGCAGCTTAGGCAGTACCTACGAGCAGTACTTC. It yields the protein CASSLGSTYEQYF. The J gene is TRBJ2-7, the V gene TRBV11-3; D call uncertain. The V gene lost 1 base and the J gene lost 2 bases, with 6 bases spanning the gap. The CDR3 runs 13 residues. CDR1 is SGHNT, CDR2 YENEEA, per germline.

The V gene is TRBV6-2 or TRBV6-3, the J gene TRBJ2-1, with 14 bases identical to TRBD2. The germline gives CDR1 MNHEY, CDR2 SVGEGT. J gave up 2 bases and V 5 bases, and 5 bases lay outside the gene matches. This CDR3 contains 17 residues. The CDR3, as DNA: TGTGCCAGCAGTCCGAGACTAGCGGGAGGGACCTACAATGAGCAGTTCTTC. As protein: CASSPRLAGGTYNEQFF.

This chain uses TRBV6-6 with TRBJ1-2; maybe TRBD1 (5 bases). Germline loops: CDR1 MNHNY, CDR2 SVGAGI (reference sequence). The V and J ends lost 0 bases and 8 bases respectively, with 16 bases between them. The CDR3 extends over 15 amino acids. CDR3 nucleotides: TGTGCCAGCAGTTACTCGCTTTCGGGGGATGAGGGCTACACCTTC. Translated: CASSYSLSGDEGYTF.

The chain couples TRBV6-5 to TRBJ1-5, with D uncertain. V gave up 4 bases and J gave up 2 bases, with 9 bases separating them. This CDR3 spans 14 amino acids. CDR1 is MNHEY, CDR2 SVGAGI, per germline. The CDR3 loop is CASSLEVGNQPQHF. CDR3 nucleotide sequence: TGTGCCAGCAGTTTAGAGGTGGGCAATCAGCCCCAGCATTTT.

V usage is TRBV6-5 and J usage is TRBJ1-1, with 10 positions matching TRBD1. Germline V gene data show CDR1 as MNHEY and CDR2 as SVGAGI. The CDR3 consists of 15 residues. Trimming cost V 6 bases and J 2 bases; bases outside gene matches: 6. Here the CDR3 reads CASRGGQGHNTEAFF. CDR3 DNA sequence: TGTGCCAGCAGGGGGGGACAGGGGCATAACACTGAAGCTTTCTTT.

The chain links TRBV10-3 to TRBJ1-6, with 9 bases that match TRBD1. Germline CDR1 is ENHRY and CDR2 is SYGVKD. The CDR3 has 16 amino acids. V lost 6 bases and J lost 5; bases outside the gene matches: 8. In nucleotides, the CDR3 is TGTGCCATCAGGAAAGGGACAGGGAGAAATAATTCACCCCTCCACTTT. Protein sequence: CAIRKGTGRNNSPLHF.

V is TRBV28 and J is TRBJ1-2; TRBD1 aligns across 9 bases. The CDR3 runs to 14 residues. After removal of 3 bases from V and 4 bases from J, the junction contained 3 bases not matched to a gene. Germline V CDR1 and CDR2: MDHEN, SYDVKM. In nucleotides, the CDR3 is TGTGCCAGCAGTTTGGGGACAGGGATCTATGGCTACACCTTC. Translation gives CASSLGTGIYGYTF.

CDR3 in DNA: TGTGCCAGCAGTGGACAGGGAACCTATGGCTACACCTTC. Protein: CASSGQGTYGYTF. The rearrangement links TRBV2 to TRBJ1-2, with 7 bases aligning to TRBD1. CDR1 and CDR2 from the germline V gene are SNHLY and FYNNEI. The length of the CDR3 is 13 residues. After removal of 4 bases from V and 4 bases from J, the junction contained 3 bases not matched to a gene.

The V and J genes are TRBV7-2 and TRBJ2-3; TRBD1 is a possible D gene (6 bases). The CDR3 is 17 residues long. V was cut by 5 bases and J by 0 bases, with 18 bases left in between. The germline CDR1 and CDR2 sequences are SGHTA and FQGNSA. Here the CDR3 DNA reads TGTGCCAGCAGCCCCCGAGGGGGAGCTTTTAGCACAGATACGCAGTATTTT. Translating gives CASSPRGGAFSTDTQYF.

The chain joins TRBV6-5 to TRBJ1-6; tentatively, D is TRBD1 (5 bases). The CDR3 is made up of 16 amino acids. V dropped 0 bases and J dropped 9 bases, with 15 bases sitting between them. Germline V gives CDR1 MNHEY, CDR2 SVGAGI. The CDR3 loop is CASSYSLGERPSPLHF. The CDR3, as DNA: TGTGCCAGCAGTTACTCTCTAGGGGAACGTCCTTCACCCCTCCACTTT.

The rearrangement joins TRBV18 to TRBJ1-5, with a weak D call TRBD1 (5 bases). V was clipped by 3 bases and J by 1 base, with 16 bases between them. In germline, CDR1 is KGHSH, CDR2 LQKENI. The CDR3 runs to 17 residues. The CDR3 DNA reads TGTGCCAGCTCACCGGTACCATCTGGGGGGAGCAATCAGCCCCAGCATTTT. Amino acids: CASSPVPSGGSNQPQHF.

This clone appeared many times. This chain connects TRBV6-2 or TRBV6-3 to TRBJ2-6; tentatively, D is TRBD1 (6 bases). In germline, CDR1 is MNHEY, CDR2 SVGEGT. CDR3 size: 15 residues. V was cut by 4 bases and J by 0 bases, with 7 bases left in between. CDR3 amino acids: CASSLDSSGANVLTF. The CDR3 DNA sequence: TGTGCCAGCAGTTTGGACAGCTCTGGGGCCAACGTCCTGACTTTC.

This chain uses TRBV27 with TRBJ2-7; the match to TRBD1 covers 8 bases. Germline lookup yields CDR1 MNHEY and CDR2 SMNVEV (reference sequence). V lost 2 bases to trimming and J lost 7 bases; unmatched junction nucleotides: 7. This CDR3 has 14 amino acids. Here the CDR3 reads CASSLGQGAYEQYF. The CDR3, as DNA: TGTGCCAGCAGTTTAGGGCAGGGGGCTTATGAGCAGTACTTC.

The V and J genes are TRBV11-3 and TRBJ1-1; perhaps TRBD1 as D (5 bases). V was clipped by 5 bases and J by 7 bases, with 17 bases between them. Per germline, CDR1 SGHNT and CDR2 YENEEA. The CDR3 has 14 residues. The CDR3 reads CASSLGPGRGEAFF. The CDR3 nucleotides are TGTGCCAGCAGCCTGGGACCCGGGAGAGGTGAAGCTTTCTTT. The full variable domain, its missing parts supplied by reference TRBV11-3 and TRBJ1-1, is EAGVVQSPRYKIIEKKQPVAFWCNPISGHNTLYWYLQNLGQGPELLIRYENEEAVDDSQLPKDRFSAERLKGVDSTLKIQPAELGDSAVYLCASSLGPGRGEAFFGQGTRLTVV.

This chain joins TRBV30 and TRBJ2-7; TRBD2 aligns across 7 bases. V lost 7 bases and J lost 2; bases outside the gene matches: 5. The CDR3 spans 12 residues. The germline V gene has CDR1 GTSNPN and CDR2 SVGIG (reference sequence). This CDR3 is CASGGSAYEQYF. Here the CDR3 DNA reads TGTGCCTCGGGCGGGAGTGCCTACGAGCAGTACTTC.

The table lists this clone with a count of one. This sequence joins TRBV24-1 and TRBJ2-5; 9 nucleotides agree with TRBD1. The germline V gene has CDR1 KGHDR and CDR2 SFDVKD. The CDR3 has 16 amino acids. V trimming: 4 bases; J trimming: 2 bases; junction bases outside the gene matches: 7. CDR3 in amino acids: CATSEGGTGLQETQYF. For the CDR3, the DNA is TGTGCCACCAGTGAGGGAGGGACAGGGCTGCAAGAGACCCAGTACTTC.

This clone has more than one count but fewer than ten. V gene TRBV29-1 combines with J gene TRBJ2-2, with D possibly TRBD1 on 6 matching bases. V lost 6 bases and J 4 bases, leaving 15 bases between the germline ends. CDR3 size: 14 residues. Germline V lookup: CDR1 SQVTM, CDR2 ANQGSEA. The CDR3 spells CSVRTGSRTGELFF. CDR3 nucleotide sequence: TGCAGCGTAAGAACAGGGTCTCGCACCGGGGAGCTGTTTTTT.

The chain recombines TRBV5-1 with TRBJ2-7, with 10 bases aligning to TRBD2. J gave up 7 bases and V 4 bases, and 11 bases lay outside the gene matches. Germline CDR1 and CDR2: SGHRS and YFSETQ. There are 15 residues in the CDR3. CDR3 amino acids: CASSQNLAGAGEQYF. Here the CDR3 DNA reads TGCGCCAGCAGCCAGAATCTAGCGGGAGCGGGGGAGCAGTACTTC.

The chain links TRBV27 to TRBJ2-7, with 11 bases lining up with TRBD1. The germline gives CDR1 MNHEY, CDR2 SMNVEV (reference sequence). V lost 4 bases to trimming and J lost 6 bases; unmatched junction nucleotides: 5. The length of the CDR3 is 14 residues. The CDR3 DNA sequence: TGTGCCAGCAGTTCCGGACAGGGGGCGGTCGAGCAGTACTTC. This codes for CASSSGQGAVEQYF.

The chain is built from TRBV2 and TRBJ2-1; 8 nucleotides align to TRBD2. CDR1 SNHLY and CDR2 FYNNEI come from the germline V gene. The CDR3 spans 14 residues. V dropped 8 bases and J dropped 1; count of bases not matched to a gene: 4. CDR3 coding DNA: TGTGCCAGCGGTACTAGCGGATCCTACAATGAGCAGTTCTTC. It yields the protein CASGTSGSYNEQFF.

The chain joins TRBV3-1 (or the pseudogene TRBV3-2) to TRBJ1-6; D gene unclear. Trimming pared 1 base from V and 7 bases from J, leaving 8 bases between. CDR3 length: 14 amino acids. Germline V gives CDR1 LGHDT, CDR2 YNNKEL (reference sequence). CDR3 coding DNA: TGTGCCAGCAGCCAAGGGCTCTTGAATTCACCCCTCCACTTT. Its translation is CASSQGLLNSPLHF.